The source of this T cell receptor (beta chain) is a study of blood T cell repertoires in COVID-19 (dated by TCRdb to between 2020 and 2021). A note on the overall study: Collaborator samples came from the United States, Italy and Spain and covered acute and convalescent phases of COVID-19. The samples were drawn from the first 160 participants of the ongoing ImmuneRACE study and from about 1,200 subjects provided by 6 global collaborators. Subjects who had been exposed to COVID-19, were actively infected with it, or had recovered from it provided the deeply sampled blood TCRbeta repertoires that made up the dataset. The prospective study material was composed of cDNA or gDNA derived from T cells, B-cell-depleted T cells, or PBMCs. The repertoires were released in a freely available public database meant as a resource for research on the immune response to SARS-CoV-2. Nearly every sample came with metadata listing a de-identified subject ID, COVID-19 status, age in years and sex. Where HLA class I and class II types were available, the types were taken from metadata supplied by the sample provider, not from assay-based typing. What the work shows at the level of the full study, not this receptor alone: The quantity of clinical and demographic metadata differed by source and by participant and was supplied without curation.

CDR1 and CDR2 were assigned from the germline V gene as MDHEN and SYDVKM. Trimming at the junction amounts to 5 bases on V and 1 base on J, and the germline ends lie 20 bases apart. From its cysteine to its phenylalanine, the CDR3 spans 17 amino acids. The kept DNA is CDR3 alone, 51 bases in frame from the first base. Comments on this clone: Which antigen it targets is not known. No base quality information exists; no much larger clone differs at one position.

TCRbeta CDR3 regions were amplified from genomic DNA using the immunoSEQ Assay, a bias-controlled multiplex PCR. On the study's bioinformatics: The number of nucleated cells in each sample was estimated from the amplification of reference gene primers within the assay. To quantify the absolute abundance of each unique TCRbeta CDR3 rearrangement, sequence reads were collapsed and filtered. For each sample, productive Simpson clonality was calculated as the square root of Simpson's diversity index across productive rearrangements. Sourced from immuneACCESS, this table was stored by TCRdb with only in-frame sequences that have V and J called. A share of the clones is absent; for the studies checked, an unresolved V gene accounts for under half, and the remainder has no known explanation. For V, J and clone size, that table is used; D and trimming come from the DNA. Within this sample are over 85,000 clones, with approximately 90% of them counted one time only. The top ten clonotypes cover approximately 4.8% of the sample.

Each collaborating institution followed its own protocols to collect whole blood in K2EDTA tubes. For TCRbeta analysis, collaborator samples were shipped as frozen whole blood, as isolated PBMCs, or as DNA extracted from either sample type. The chain was built from TRBV28 and TRBJ2-5; the D region possibly corresponds to TRBD1 (5 bases align). The TCR comes from a woman older than 75 with active COVID-19. Sequences were obtained from peripheral blood. The DNA reads TGTGCCAGCAGTCCCATGGGATCAGGGATCGGCCAAGAGACCCAGTACTTC. Its translation reads: CASSPMGSGIGQETQYF.